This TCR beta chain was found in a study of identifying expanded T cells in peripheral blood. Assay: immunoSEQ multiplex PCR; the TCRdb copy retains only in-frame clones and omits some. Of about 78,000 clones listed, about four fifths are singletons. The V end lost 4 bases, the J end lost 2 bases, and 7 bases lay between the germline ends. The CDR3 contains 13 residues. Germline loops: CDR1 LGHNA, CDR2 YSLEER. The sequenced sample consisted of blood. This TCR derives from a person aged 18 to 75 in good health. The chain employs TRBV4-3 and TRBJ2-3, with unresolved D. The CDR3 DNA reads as TGCGCCAGCAGCCCAACATACACAGATACGCAGTATTTT. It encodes CASSPTYTDTQYF.